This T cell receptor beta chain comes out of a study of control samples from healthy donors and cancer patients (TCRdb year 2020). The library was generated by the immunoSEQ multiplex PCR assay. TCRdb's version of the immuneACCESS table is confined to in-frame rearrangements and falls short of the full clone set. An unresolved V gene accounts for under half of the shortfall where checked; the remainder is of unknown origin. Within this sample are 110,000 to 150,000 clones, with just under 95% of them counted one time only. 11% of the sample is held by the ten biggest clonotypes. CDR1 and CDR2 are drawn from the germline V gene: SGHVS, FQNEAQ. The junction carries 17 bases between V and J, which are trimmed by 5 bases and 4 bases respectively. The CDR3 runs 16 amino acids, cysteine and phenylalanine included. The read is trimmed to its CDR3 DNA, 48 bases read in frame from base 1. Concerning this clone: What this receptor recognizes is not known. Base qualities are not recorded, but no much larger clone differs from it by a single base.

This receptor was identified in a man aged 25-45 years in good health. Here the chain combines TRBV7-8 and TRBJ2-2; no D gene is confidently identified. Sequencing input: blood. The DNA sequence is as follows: TGTGCCAGCAGCCTAACACTCGTAGACGGCACCGGGGAGCTGTTTTTT. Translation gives CASSLTLVDGTGELFF.